The 20 T cell receptor beta chains presented below share a single source sample, sequenced in a study of human T cells and chemical hapten exposure. TCRdb re-analysed the RACE reads in MiXCR, keeping a single row per CDR3 protein. Here the sample spans roughly 92,000 distinct CDR3 sequences, about an eighth being singletons. Sample time point: patch test 2, 6 weeks after DPC sensitization. Treatment denoted: therapeutic diphenylcyclopropenone sensitization with weekly scalp DPC. This specimen consisted of whole blood, obtained in connection with sensitization to the hapten diphenylcyclopropenone (DPC). The receptors originated from a woman aged 40 to 50 with alopecia areata. Some clones in this sample may be carry-over from other donors' samples.

This clonotype was counted many times. The chain couples TRBV14 to TRBJ2-6; D possibly matches TRBD1 or TRBD2 (6 bases each). Trimming pared 6 bases from V and 0 bases from J, leaving 15 bases between. CDR1 SGHDN and CDR2 FVKESK come from the germline V gene. The CDR3 sequence is 17 residues long. The CDR3 DNA sequence: TGTGCCAGCAGTCCGAGGGGGGCAGGCTCTGGGGCCAACGTCCTGACTTTC. Translating gives CASSPRGAGSGANVLTF.

This clonotype was picked up one time. J is TRBJ2-1 and V is TRBV10-3; D assignment may be TRBD1 or TRBD2 (5 bases each). V was shortened by 5 bases and J by 8 bases, with 16 bases between the two germline ends. The CDR3 totals 14 residues. In germline, CDR1 is ENHRY, CDR2 SYGVKD. The CDR3 reads CAISQGTLGDEQFF. For the CDR3, the DNA is TGTGCCATCAGTCAAGGGACCCTGGGCGATGAGCAGTTCTTC.

This clonotype was seen repeatedly, ten times or more. The chain has TRBV20-1 and TRBJ2-1, with 13 nucleotides matching TRBD2. CDR1 and CDR2 from the germline V gene are DFQATT and SNEGSKA (reference sequence). The CDR3 runs to 15 residues. J gave up 8 bases and V 2 bases, and 6 bases lay outside the gene matches. The CDR3 is CSARTGLAGADEQFF. CDR3 nucleotide sequence: TGCAGTGCTAGAACCGGACTAGCGGGAGCGGATGAGCAGTTCTTC.

This clonotype appeared a few times. The rearrangement joins TRBV5-4 to TRBJ2-3; TRBD2 agrees at 8 bases. With 4 bases clipped from V and 4 bases from J, the junction kept 11 bases outside the gene matches. The length of the CDR3 is 16 residues. Germline V CDR1 and CDR2: SGHNT, YYREEE (reference sequence). The CDR3 here is CASSPPPAGVADTQYF. The CDR3 nucleotides read TGTGCCAGCAGCCCGCCCCCAGCGGGAGTAGCAGATACGCAGTATTTT.

The chain joins TRBV29-1 to TRBJ2-7; D gene unclear. Germline V gives CDR1 SQVTM, CDR2 ANQGSEA. The V end was cut by 2 bases, the J end by 8 bases, with 13 bases between. The CDR3 consists of 12 residues. The DNA for the CDR3 is TGCAGCGTTGAATTTGAAGTAGGGAAGCAGTACTTC. Protein sequence: CSVEFEVGKQYF.

This chain links TRBV19 with TRBJ1-2; D is perhaps TRBD1 (5 bases). CDR1 and CDR2 (germline): LNHDA, SQIVND (reference sequence). CDR3 length: 14 amino acids. V was shortened by 0 bases and J by 4 bases, with 9 bases between the two germline ends. In nucleotides, the CDR3 is TGTGCCAGTAGTATAGATACAGGACGCTATGGCTACACCTTC. As protein: CASSIDTGRYGYTF.

The table lists this clonotype with a few counts. This sequence joins TRBV28 and TRBJ2-5, with D maybe TRBD2 (7 bases). With 3 bases removed from V and 5 bases from J, the gap between germline ends came to 13 bases. Germline loops: CDR1 MDHEN, CDR2 SYDVKM. This CDR3 region has 14 residues. CDR3 amino acids: CASSFGGREETQYF. CDR3 DNA: TGTGCCAGCAGTTTCGGGGGGCGTGAGGAGACCCAGTACTTC.

This clonotype was picked up a small number of times. V and J are TRBV29-1 and TRBJ2-7, with 10 bases that match TRBD1. This CDR3 contains 14 residues. Germline CDR1 reads SQVTM; CDR2 reads ANQGSEA. Losses at the gene ends were 5 bases for V and 5 bases for J; bases not matched to a gene: 9. The CDR3 DNA is TGCAGCGTTCCCCCGGGACAGGGGTCCCACGAGCAGTACTTC. Amino acids: CSVPPGQGSHEQYF.

As to this clonotype: Being one base from a much bigger clone, this may be a read error. CDR3 bases: TGTACCAGCAGTTTGCGGCAGGGAGCCTACGAGCAGTACTTC. Translation: CTSSLRQGAYEQYF. This chain links TRBV27 with TRBJ2-7, with D tentatively TRBD1 or TRBD2 (5 bases each). The CDR3 contains 14 residues. Germline values: CDR1 MNHEY, CDR2 SMNVEV (reference sequence).

The sample holds many counts of this clonotype. This chain's CDR3 is CSVEDPWGADTGELFF. The CDR3 DNA reads TGCAGCGTTGAAGACCCCTGGGGGGCAGATACCGGGGAGCTGTTTTTT. The gene calls are TRBV29-1 and TRBJ2-2, with D perhaps given as TRBD1 or TRBD2 (6 bases each). V was trimmed by 0 bases and J by 5 bases, leaving 16 bases between them. Looked up from germline, CDR1 is SQVTM and CDR2 is ANQGSEA. The CDR3 totals 16 residues.

The table lists this clonotype with a few counts. This chain links TRBV5-1 with TRBJ2-3; 8 nucleotides match TRBD1. Germline CDR1 is SGHRS and CDR2 is YFSETQ. The CDR3 loop spans 15 amino acids. The junction had 5 bases not matched to a gene; V was cut back by 4 bases and J by 1 base. The CDR3 DNA reads TGCGCCAGCAGCGCCCAGGGGGCTCGCACAGATACGCAGTATTTT. This translates into CASSAQGARTDTQYF.

This clonotype was recorded a few times. This sequence joins TRBV6-5 and TRBJ2-1, with 8 bases matching TRBD1. Germline CDR1 reads MNHEY; CDR2 reads SVGAGI. The CDR3 consists of 18 residues. The junction had 11 bases not matched to a gene; V was cut back by 4 bases and J by 0 bases. In nucleotides, the CDR3 is TGTGCCAGCAGTTCGCGTCCCGGGACAGGTGGCTCCTACAATGAGCAGTTCTTC. As protein: CASSSRPGTGGSYNEQFF.

This clonotype was seen repeatedly, ten times or more. The gene calls are TRBV19 and TRBJ2-5, with 10 bases fitting TRBD1. The germline CDR1 and CDR2 sequences are LNHDA and SQIVND (reference sequence). The trim removed 2 bases at V and 4 bases at J, leaving 4 bases unmatched. The length of the CDR3 is 15 residues. Written as DNA, the CDR3 is TGTGCCAGTAGTATATCCGGGACAGGGGCAGAGACCCAGTACTTC. Its protein product is CASSISGTGAETQYF.

On this clonotype itself: One end of the junction does not line up with germline, which may come from a read error. V is TRBV5-4 and J is TRBJ1-2; no firm D call. The CDR3 runs 13 residues. Per germline, CDR1 SGHNT and CDR2 YYREEE (reference sequence). As DNA, the CDR3 is TGTGTCAGCAGCTTGCGGCCATTATATGGCTACACCTTC. This sequence encodes CVSSLRPLYGYTF.

J is TRBJ1-4 and V is TRBV12-3 or TRBV12-4; the D gene is possibly TRBD1 (5 bases). This CDR3 comprises 16 residues. V dropped 5 bases and J dropped 3 bases, with 16 bases sitting between them. This CDR3 reads CASSGGGRGSNEKLFF. The CDR3 DNA follows: TGTGCCAGCAGTGGAGGAGGCCGGGGGTCTAATGAAAAACTGTTTTTT.

There are a few counts of this clonotype. The chain combines TRBV29-1 with TRBJ2-2; D might be TRBD1 (7 bases). V dropped 4 bases and J dropped 7 bases, with 19 bases sitting between them. The CDR3 consists of 15 residues. Germline V gene sequence: CDR1 SQVTM, CDR2 ANQGSEA. The DNA for the CDR3 is TGCAGCGTTGGGAATCGACAGGGAGGTAGCGGGGAGCTGTTTTTT. Encoded protein: CSVGNRQGGSGELFF.

The V gene is TRBV20-1, the J gene TRBJ2-3, with D hard to call. The CDR3 covers 12 residues. Germline V gene lookup returns CDR1 DFQATT and CDR2 SNEGSKA (reference sequence). Trimming cost V 7 bases and J 2 bases, with 10 bases left between them. CDR3 region: CSGTGSTDTQYF. CDR3 nucleotide sequence: TGCAGTGGAACCGGGTCCACAGATACGCAGTATTTT.

Details on this clonotype: With a much larger clone just one base away, this may be a read error. The gene calls are TRBV4-3 and TRBJ2-7; D might be TRBD1 or TRBD2, each matching 6 bases. Germline loops: CDR1 LGHNA, CDR2 YSLEER. Trimming took off 3 bases at V and 3 bases at J, with 15 bases between the two ends. This CDR3 has 15 residues. CDR3 loop: CASSQVWGALYEQYF. CDR3 bases: TGCGCCAGCAGCCAGGTGTGGGGGGCCCTCTACGAGCAGTACTTC.

This clonotype was seen only a few times. The chain couples TRBV20-1 to TRBJ2-5; 7 bases match TRBD2. From germline, CDR1 is DFQATT and CDR2 SNEGSKA (reference sequence). The length of the CDR3 is 16 residues. After removal of 2 bases from V and 4 bases from J, the junction contained 13 bases not matched to a gene. CDR3 nucleotide sequence: TGCAGTGCTAGACCGCCTTTGTTAGCGGGCATAGAGACCCAGTACTTC. Amino acid sequence: CSARPPLLAGIETQYF.

This clonotype appeared a few times. The gene calls are TRBV6-6 and TRBJ2-1; no definite D call. The CDR3 runs to 11 residues. V shed 2 bases and J shed 7 bases, with 3 bases lying between them. Germline V gene data show CDR1 as MNHNY and CDR2 as SVGAGI (reference sequence). The DNA for the CDR3 is TGTGCCAGCAGTTACATGAATGAGCAGTTCTTC. Amino acid sequence: CASSYMNEQFF.